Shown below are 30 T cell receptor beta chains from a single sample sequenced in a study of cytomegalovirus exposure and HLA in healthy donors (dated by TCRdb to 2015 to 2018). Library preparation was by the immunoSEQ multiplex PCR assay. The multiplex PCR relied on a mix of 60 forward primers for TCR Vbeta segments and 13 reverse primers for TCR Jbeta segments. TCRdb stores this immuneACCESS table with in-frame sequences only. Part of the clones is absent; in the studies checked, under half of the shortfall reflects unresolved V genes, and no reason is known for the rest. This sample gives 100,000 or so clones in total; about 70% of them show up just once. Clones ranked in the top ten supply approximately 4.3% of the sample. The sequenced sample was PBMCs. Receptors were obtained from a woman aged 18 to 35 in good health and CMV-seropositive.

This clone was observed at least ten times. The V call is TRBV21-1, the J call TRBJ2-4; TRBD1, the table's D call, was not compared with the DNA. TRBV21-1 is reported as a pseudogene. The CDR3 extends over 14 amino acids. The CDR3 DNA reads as TGTGCCAGCAGCAAAGGAGAACAGCTGGACATTCAGTACTTC. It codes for CASSKGEQLDIQYF.

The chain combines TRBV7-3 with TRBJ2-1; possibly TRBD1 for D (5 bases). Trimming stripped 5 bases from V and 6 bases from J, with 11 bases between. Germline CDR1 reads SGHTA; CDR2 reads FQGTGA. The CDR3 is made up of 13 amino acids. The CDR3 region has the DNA TGTGCCAGCAGCACACAGGTCCCCAATGAGCAGTTCTTC. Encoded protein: CASSTQVPNEQFF.

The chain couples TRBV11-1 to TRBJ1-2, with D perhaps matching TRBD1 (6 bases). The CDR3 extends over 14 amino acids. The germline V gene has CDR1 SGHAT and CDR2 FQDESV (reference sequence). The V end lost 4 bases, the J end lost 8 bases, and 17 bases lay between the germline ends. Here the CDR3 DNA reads TGTGCCAGCAGCTCCGAAACAGGGATAAGGGGCTACACCTTC. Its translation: CASSSETGIRGYTF.

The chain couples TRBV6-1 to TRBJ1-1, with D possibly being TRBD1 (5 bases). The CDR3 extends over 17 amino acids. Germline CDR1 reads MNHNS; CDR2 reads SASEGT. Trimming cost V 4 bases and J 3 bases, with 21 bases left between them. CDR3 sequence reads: CASSALSPDGGYTEAFF. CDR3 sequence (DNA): TGTGCCAGCAGTGCCCTGAGTCCGGACGGGGGGTACACTGAAGCTTTCTTT.

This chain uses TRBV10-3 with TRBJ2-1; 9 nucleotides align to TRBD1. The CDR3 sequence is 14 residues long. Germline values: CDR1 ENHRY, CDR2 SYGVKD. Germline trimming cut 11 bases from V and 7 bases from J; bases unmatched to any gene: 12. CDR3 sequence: CASEARQGDNEQFF. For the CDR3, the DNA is TGTGCCTCAGAGGCGAGACAGGGGGATAATGAGCAGTTCTTC.

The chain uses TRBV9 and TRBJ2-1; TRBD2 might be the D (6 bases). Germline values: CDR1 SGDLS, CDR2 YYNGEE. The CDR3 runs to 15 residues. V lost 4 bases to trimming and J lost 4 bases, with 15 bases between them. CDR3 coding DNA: TGTGCCAGCAGCACGGGCGGGACTCTTTACAATGAGCAGTTCTTC. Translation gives CASSTGGTLYNEQFF.

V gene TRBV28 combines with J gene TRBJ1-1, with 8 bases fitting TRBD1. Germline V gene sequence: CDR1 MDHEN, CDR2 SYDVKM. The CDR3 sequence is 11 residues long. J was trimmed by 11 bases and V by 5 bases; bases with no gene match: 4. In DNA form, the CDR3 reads TGTGCCAGCAGTACGGACAGGGAGGCTTTCTTT. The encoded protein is CASSTDREAFF.

The CDR3: CASSLGHPYEQYF. DNA of the CDR3: TGTGCCAGCAGTCTGGGACACCCCTACGAGCAGTACTTC. This chain connects TRBV6-5 to TRBJ2-7; D might be TRBD1 (6 bases). Germline CDR1 reads MNHEY; CDR2 reads SVGAGI. V was shortened by 5 bases and J by 2 bases, with 10 bases between the two germline ends. The CDR3 has 13 residues.

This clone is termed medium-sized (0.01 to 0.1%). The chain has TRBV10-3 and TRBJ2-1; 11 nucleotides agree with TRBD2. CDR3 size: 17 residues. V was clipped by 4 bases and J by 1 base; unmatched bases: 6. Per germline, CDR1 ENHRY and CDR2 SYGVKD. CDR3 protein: CAISGFGTSGSYNEQFF. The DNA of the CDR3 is TGTGCCATCAGTGGTTTCGGGACTAGCGGTTCCTACAATGAGCAGTTCTTC.

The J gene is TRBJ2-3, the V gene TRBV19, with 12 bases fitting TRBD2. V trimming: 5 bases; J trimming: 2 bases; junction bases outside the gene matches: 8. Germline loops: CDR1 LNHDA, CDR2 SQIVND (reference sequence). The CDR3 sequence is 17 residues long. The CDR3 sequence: CASSRRLAGDSTDTQYF. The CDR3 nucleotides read TGTGCCAGTAGTCGAAGACTAGCGGGAGATTCCACAGATACGCAGTATTTT. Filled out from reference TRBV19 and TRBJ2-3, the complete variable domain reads DGGITQSPKYLFRKEGQNVTLSCEQNLNHDAMYWYRQDPGQGLRLIYYSQIVNDFQKGDIAEGYSVSREKKESFPLTVTSAQKNPTAFYLCASSRRLAGDSTDTQYFGPGTRLTVL.

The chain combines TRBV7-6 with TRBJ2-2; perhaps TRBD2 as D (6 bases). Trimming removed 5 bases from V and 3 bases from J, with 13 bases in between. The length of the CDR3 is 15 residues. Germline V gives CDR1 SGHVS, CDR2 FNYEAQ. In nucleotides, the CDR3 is TGTGCCAGCAGCATAGGGACTGGCTACACCGGGGAGCTGTTTTTT. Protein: CASSIGTGYTGELFF.

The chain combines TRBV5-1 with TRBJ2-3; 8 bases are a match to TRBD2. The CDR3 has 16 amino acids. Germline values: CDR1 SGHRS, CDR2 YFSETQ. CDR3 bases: TGCGGCCTGGCTCGGGCGGGAGGTCCTAGCACAGATACGCAGTATTTT. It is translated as CGLARAGGPSTDTQYF. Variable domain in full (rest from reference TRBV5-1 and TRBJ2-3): KAGVTQTPRYLIKTRGQQVTLSCSPISGHRSVSWYQQTPGQGLQFLFEYFSETQRNKGNFPGRFSGRQFSNSRSEMNVSTLELGDSALYLCGLARAGGPSTDTQYFGPGTRLTVL.

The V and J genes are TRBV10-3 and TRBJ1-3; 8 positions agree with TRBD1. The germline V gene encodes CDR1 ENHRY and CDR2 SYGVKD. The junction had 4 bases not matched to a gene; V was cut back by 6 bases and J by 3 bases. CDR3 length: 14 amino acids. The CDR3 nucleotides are TGTGCCATCAGGGGGACAGGTGATGGAAACACCATATATTTT. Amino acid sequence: CAIRGTGDGNTIYF.

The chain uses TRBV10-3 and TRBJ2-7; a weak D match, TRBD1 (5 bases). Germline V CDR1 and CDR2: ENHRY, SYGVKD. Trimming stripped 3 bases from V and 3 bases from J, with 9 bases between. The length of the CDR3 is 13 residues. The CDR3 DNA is TGTGCCATCAGTGATAGGGGTGACTACGAGCAGTACTTC. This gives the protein CAISDRGDYEQYF.

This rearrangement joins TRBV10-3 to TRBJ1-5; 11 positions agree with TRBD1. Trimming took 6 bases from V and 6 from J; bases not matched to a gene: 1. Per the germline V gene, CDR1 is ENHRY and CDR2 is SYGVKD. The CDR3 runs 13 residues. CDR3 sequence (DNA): TGTGCCATCAGCGGGACAGGGGGTCAGCCCCAGCATTTT. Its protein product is CAISGTGGQPQHF.

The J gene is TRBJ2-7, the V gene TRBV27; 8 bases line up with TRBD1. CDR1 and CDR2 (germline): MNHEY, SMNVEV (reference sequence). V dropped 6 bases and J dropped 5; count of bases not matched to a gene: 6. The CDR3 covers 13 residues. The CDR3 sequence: CASRGQGAHEQYF. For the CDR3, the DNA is TGTGCCAGCAGGGGGCAGGGGGCCCACGAGCAGTACTTC.

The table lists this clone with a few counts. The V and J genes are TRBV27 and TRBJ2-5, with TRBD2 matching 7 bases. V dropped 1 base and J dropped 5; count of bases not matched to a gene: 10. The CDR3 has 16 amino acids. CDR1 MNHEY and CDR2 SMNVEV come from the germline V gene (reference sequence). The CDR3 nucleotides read TGTGCCAGCAGTTTATTGGGTGCGAGCGGGACGGAGACCCAGTACTTC. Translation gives CASSLLGASGTETQYF.

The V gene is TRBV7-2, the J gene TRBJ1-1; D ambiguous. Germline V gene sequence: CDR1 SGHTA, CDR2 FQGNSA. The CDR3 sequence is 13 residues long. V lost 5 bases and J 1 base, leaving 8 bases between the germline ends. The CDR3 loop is CASSLVRNTEAFF. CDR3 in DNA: TGTGCCAGCAGCCTAGTGAGGAACACTGAAGCTTTCTTT.

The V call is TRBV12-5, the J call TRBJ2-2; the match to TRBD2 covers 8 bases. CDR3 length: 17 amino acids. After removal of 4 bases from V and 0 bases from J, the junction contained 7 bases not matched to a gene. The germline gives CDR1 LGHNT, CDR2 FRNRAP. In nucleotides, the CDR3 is TGTGCTAGTGGTTCCCCACTAGCGGAAACGAACACCGGGGAGCTGTTTTTT. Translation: CASGSPLAETNTGELFF.

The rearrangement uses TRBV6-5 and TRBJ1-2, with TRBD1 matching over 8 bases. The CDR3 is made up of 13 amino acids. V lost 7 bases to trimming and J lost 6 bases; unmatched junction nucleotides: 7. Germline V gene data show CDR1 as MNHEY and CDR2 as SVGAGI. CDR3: CASTQGALNGYTF. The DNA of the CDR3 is TGTGCCAGCACCCAGGGGGCTTTGAATGGCTACACCTTC.

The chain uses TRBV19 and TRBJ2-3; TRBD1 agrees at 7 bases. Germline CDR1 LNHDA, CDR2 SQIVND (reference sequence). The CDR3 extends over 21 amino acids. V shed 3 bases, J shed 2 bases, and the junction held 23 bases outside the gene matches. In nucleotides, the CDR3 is TGTGCCAGTAGTATGGGCTCATTCGCTTTCGACAGGGCAACCCTCACAGATACGCAGTATTTT. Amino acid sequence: CASSMGSFAFDRATLTDTQYF.

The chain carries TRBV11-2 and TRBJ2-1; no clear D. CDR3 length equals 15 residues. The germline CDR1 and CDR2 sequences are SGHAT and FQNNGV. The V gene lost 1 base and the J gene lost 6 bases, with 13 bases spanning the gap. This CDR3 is CASSLGSSSSNEQFF. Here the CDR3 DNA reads TGTGCCAGCAGCTTAGGAAGCTCCTCTAGCAATGAGCAGTTCTTC.

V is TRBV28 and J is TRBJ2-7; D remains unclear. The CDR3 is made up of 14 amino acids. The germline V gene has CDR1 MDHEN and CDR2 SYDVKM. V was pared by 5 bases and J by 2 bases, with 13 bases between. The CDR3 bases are TGTGCCAGCAGTCTAGGCGGAGCCACCTACGAGCAGTACTTC. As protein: CASSLGGATYEQYF. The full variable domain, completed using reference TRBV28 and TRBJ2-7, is DVKVTQSSRYLVKRTGEKVFLECVQDMDHENMFWYRQDPGLGLRLIYFSYDVKMKEKGDIPEGYSVSREKKERFSLILESASTNQTSMYLCASSLGGATYEQYFGPGTRLTVT.

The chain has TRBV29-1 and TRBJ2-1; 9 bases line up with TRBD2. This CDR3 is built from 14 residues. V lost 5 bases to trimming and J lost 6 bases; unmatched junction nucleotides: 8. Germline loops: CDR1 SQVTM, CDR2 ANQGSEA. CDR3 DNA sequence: TGCAGCGTTCCACCGACTAGCGGCTTCAATGAGCAGTTCTTC. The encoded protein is CSVPPTSGFNEQFF.

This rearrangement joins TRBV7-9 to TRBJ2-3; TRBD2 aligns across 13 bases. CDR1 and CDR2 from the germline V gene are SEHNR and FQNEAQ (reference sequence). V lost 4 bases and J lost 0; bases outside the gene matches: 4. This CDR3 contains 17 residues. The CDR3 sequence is CASSSGLAGVSTDTQYF. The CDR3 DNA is TGTGCCAGCAGCTCAGGACTAGCGGGGGTTAGCACAGATACGCAGTATTTT.

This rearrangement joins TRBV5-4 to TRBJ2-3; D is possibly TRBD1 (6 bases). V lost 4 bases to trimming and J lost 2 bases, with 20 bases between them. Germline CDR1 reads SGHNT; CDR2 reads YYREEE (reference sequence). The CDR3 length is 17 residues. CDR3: CASSPFRGQTDTDTQYF. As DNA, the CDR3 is TGTGCCAGCAGCCCGTTTCGCGGACAGACCGACACAGATACGCAGTATTTT.

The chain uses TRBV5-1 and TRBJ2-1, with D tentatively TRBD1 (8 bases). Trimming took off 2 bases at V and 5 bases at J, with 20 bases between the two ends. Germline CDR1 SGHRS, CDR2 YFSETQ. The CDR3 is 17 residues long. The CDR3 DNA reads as TGCGCCAGCAGCTTAACAGGGGGGGACTTCCTAAACAATGAGCAGTTCTTC. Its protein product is CASSLTGGDFLNNEQFF.

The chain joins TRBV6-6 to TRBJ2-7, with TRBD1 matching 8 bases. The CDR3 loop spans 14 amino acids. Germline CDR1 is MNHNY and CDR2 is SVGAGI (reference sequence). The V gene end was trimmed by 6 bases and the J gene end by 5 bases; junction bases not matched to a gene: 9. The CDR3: CASRAGGDIDEQYF. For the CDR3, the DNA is TGTGCCAGCAGAGCAGGGGGCGATATCGACGAGCAGTACTTC.

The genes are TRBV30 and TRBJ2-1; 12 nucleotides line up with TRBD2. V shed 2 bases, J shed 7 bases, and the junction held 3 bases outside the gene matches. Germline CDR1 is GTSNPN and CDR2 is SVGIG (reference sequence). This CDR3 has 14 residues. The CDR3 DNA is TGTGCCTGGAGTCGACTAGCGGGAGAGAATGAGCAGTTCTTC. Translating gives CAWSRLAGENEQFF.

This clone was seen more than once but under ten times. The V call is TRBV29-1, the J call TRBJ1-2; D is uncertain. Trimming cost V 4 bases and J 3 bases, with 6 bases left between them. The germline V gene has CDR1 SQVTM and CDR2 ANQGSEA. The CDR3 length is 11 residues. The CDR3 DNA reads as TGCAGCGTTGTACAGTACTATGGCTACACCTTC. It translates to CSVVQYYGYTF. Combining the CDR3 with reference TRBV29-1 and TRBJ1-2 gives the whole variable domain SAVISQKPSRDICQRGTSLTIQCQVDSQVTMMFWYRQQPGQSLTLIATANQGSEATYESGFVIDKFPISRPNLTFSTLTVSNMSPEDSSIYLCSVVQYYGYTFGSGTRLTVV.